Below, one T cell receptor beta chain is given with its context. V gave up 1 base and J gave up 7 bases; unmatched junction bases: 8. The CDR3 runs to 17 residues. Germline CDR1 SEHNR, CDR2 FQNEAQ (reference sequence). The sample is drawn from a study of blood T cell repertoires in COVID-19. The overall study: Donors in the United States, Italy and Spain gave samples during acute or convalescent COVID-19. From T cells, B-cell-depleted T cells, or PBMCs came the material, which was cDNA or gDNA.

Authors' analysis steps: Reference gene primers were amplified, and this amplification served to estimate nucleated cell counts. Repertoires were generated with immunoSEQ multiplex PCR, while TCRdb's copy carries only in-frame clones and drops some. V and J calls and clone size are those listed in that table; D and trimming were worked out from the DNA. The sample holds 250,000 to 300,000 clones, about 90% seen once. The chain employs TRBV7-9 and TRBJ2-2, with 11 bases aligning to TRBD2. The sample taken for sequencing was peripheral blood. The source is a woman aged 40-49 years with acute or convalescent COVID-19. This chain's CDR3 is CASSLELAGAPSGELFF. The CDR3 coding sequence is TGTGCCAGCAGCTTAGAACTAGCGGGGGCCCCGAGCGGGGAGCTGTTTTTT.